The 10 T cell receptor beta chains below come from one sample, sequenced in a study of beta chain features in type 1 diabetes. The isolated RNA, all of it, was reverse transcribed, so expressed TCRB transcripts were what got sequenced. Measured with immunoSEQ multiplex PCR; TCRdb has only the in-frame clones, and not every one. The sample comprises a few hundred thousand clones, approximately 11% of which are singletons, and 0.015% rests with the top ten. The sample consisted of naive CD4+ T cells from blood. The receptor source for this set is a woman in her 30s in good health.

This clone was seen a few times. At one end the junction does not follow the germline gene, possibly because of a read error. The rearrangement joins TRBV7-7 to TRBJ2-3; D is possibly TRBD2 (6 bases). The CDR3 runs 12 residues. CDR1 is SSHAT and CDR2 is FNYEAQ in the germline V gene (reference sequence). CDR3 sequence reads: CASSTEAGTQYF. The CDR3 nucleotides read TGTGCTAGCAGCACAGAAGCGGGTACGCAGTATTTT. The variable domain in full, with the rest retrieved from reference TRBV7-7 and TRBJ2-3, is GAGVSQSPRYKVTKRGQDVTLRCDPISSHATLYWYQQALGQGPEFLTYFNYEAQPDKSGLPSDRFSAERPEGSISTLTIQRTEQRDSAMYRCASSTEAGTQYFGPGTRLTVL.

This sequence joins TRBV5-4 and TRBJ2-1; 7 bases map to TRBD1. The V segment lost 4 bases and the J segment 7 bases; nucleotides outside the gene matches: 8. The CDR3 consists of 14 residues. Germline values: CDR1 SGHNT, CDR2 YYREEE (reference sequence). CDR3 in DNA: TGTGCCAGCAGCCGACAGGGTGGCGGGAATGAGCAGTTCTTC. This sequence encodes CASSRQGGGNEQFF.

V and J are TRBV7-9 and TRBJ2-5; 13 bases agree with TRBD2. Germline loops: CDR1 SEHNR, CDR2 FQNEAQ (reference sequence). V gave up 5 bases and J gave up 0 bases; unmatched junction bases: 12. This CDR3 spans 19 amino acids. CDR3 protein: CASSTQGTSGNKYQETQYF. Written as DNA, the CDR3 is TGTGCCAGCAGCACACAAGGGACTAGCGGGAATAAGTACCAAGAGACCCAGTACTTC. The full variable domain, completed using reference TRBV7-9 and TRBJ2-5, is DTGVSQNPRHKITKRGQNVTFRCDPISEHNRLYWYRQTLGQGPEFLTYFQNEAQLEKSRLLSDRFSAERPKGSFSTLEIQRTEQGDSAMYLCASSTQGTSGNKYQETQYFGPGTRLLVL.

This clone was observed a handful of times. The CDR3, as DNA: TGTGCCAGCAGCTTACGCAGGGTGGAGCTGTTTTTT. It yields the protein CASSLRRVELFF. V and J are TRBV7-2 and TRBJ2-2; TRBD1 is a possible D gene (5 bases). The germline CDR1 and CDR2 sequences are SGHTA and FQGNSA. This CDR3 has 12 residues. Trimming took off 2 bases at V and 10 bases at J, with 8 bases between the two ends.

The chain couples TRBV28 to TRBJ2-5; perhaps TRBD2 as D (7 bases). This CDR3 spans 18 amino acids. V was shortened by 5 bases and J by 2 bases, with 24 bases between the two germline ends. Germline assignment: CDR1 MDHEN and CDR2 SYDVKM. CDR3 loop: CASSPHTGGRDEQETQYF. CDR3 in DNA: TGTGCCAGCAGTCCTCATACCGGGGGGCGGGACGAACAAGAGACCCAGTACTTC.

The table lists this clone with a few counts. The chain has TRBV27 and TRBJ2-7, with TRBD1 identical over 8 bases. Trimming at V came to 6 bases and at J to 4 bases, leaving 8 bases not matched to a gene. CDR3 length: 14 amino acids. CDR1 is MNHEY and CDR2 is SMNVEV in the germline V gene (reference sequence). The CDR3 loop is CASRKDRAGYEQYF. The CDR3 DNA is TGTGCCAGCAGGAAGGACAGGGCGGGATACGAGCAGTACTTC.

This clone was observed a few times. The chain carries TRBV2 and TRBJ2-7, with TRBD2 matching over 8 bases. With V trimmed by 7 bases and J by 3 bases, 2 bases remained unmatched. Germline V lookup: CDR1 SNHLY, CDR2 FYNNEI. This CDR3 has 12 residues. CDR3 bases: TGTGCCAGCACCGGGGGGGGCTACGAGCAGTACTTC. Protein: CASTGGGYEQYF.

J is TRBJ2-3 and V is TRBV4-2; 7 bases are shared with TRBD1. The trim removed 2 bases at V and 2 bases at J, leaving 7 bases unmatched. This CDR3 spans 16 amino acids. Germline V gives CDR1 LGHNA, CDR2 YNFKEQ. The CDR3 region is CASSQTQGMNTDTQYF. The CDR3 bases are TGTGCCAGCAGCCAAACACAGGGGATGAACACAGATACGCAGTATTTT.

The CDR3 sequence: CATSRVRQGAGNTIYF. CDR3 coding DNA: TGTGCCACCAGCAGAGTCCGTCAGGGGGCTGGAAACACCATATATTTT. The V call is TRBV15, the J call TRBJ1-3; TRBD1 aligns across 7 bases. Looked up from germline, CDR1 is LNHNV and CDR2 is YYDKDF (reference sequence). The CDR3 length is 16 residues. Germline trimming cut 1 base from V and 2 bases from J; bases unmatched to any gene: 5.

This clone was seen only a few times. The chain recombines TRBV19 with TRBJ1-2, with 8 bases that match TRBD1. The CDR3 runs 17 residues. The trim removed 2 bases at V and 4 bases at J, leaving 12 bases unmatched. The V gene's germline CDR1 is LNHDA and CDR2 SQIVND (reference sequence). DNA of the CDR3: TGTGCCAGTAGTATAATCAGGACAGGGACGGTCGGCTATGGCTACACCTTC. Translated: CASSIIRTGTVGYGYTF.